This TCR beta chain was recorded in a study of blood T cell repertoires in COVID-19. Study details: Italy, Spain and the United States were the sources of the convalescent and acute COVID-19 samples. Sources were T cells, B-cell-depleted T cells, or PBMCs; the material itself was cDNA or gDNA.

V gave up 3 bases and J gave up 5 bases, with 17 bases separating them. The germline V gene has CDR1 GTSNPN and CDR2 SVGIG (reference sequence). The CDR3 extends over 15 amino acids. Methods used by the authors: It was from reference gene primer amplification that nucleated cell counts were estimated. The repertoire was sequenced with immunoSEQ multiplex PCR; TCRdb's copy has only in-frame clones and lacks some. V and J calls plus clone size are reproduced from that table; the DNA served to infer D and trimming. The sample includes about 200,000 clones, approximately 80% of them seen just once. This TCR derives from a middle-aged man with acute or convalescent COVID-19. The chain uses TRBV30 and TRBJ2-1, with D tentatively TRBD2 (5 bases). The sequenced material came from peripheral blood. Here the CDR3 reads CAWRRAGPLDNEQFF. The CDR3 nucleotides read TGTGCCTGGAGGAGGGCCGGGCCCTTGGACAATGAGCAGTTCTTC. The full variable domain, in which reference TRBV30 and TRBJ2-1 provide the parts outside the CDR3, is SQTIHQWPATLVQPVGSPLSLECTVEGTSNPNLYWYRQAAGRGLQLLFYSVGIGQISSEVPQNLSASRPQDRQFILSSKKLLLSDSGFYLCAWRRAGPLDNEQFFGPGTRLTVL.